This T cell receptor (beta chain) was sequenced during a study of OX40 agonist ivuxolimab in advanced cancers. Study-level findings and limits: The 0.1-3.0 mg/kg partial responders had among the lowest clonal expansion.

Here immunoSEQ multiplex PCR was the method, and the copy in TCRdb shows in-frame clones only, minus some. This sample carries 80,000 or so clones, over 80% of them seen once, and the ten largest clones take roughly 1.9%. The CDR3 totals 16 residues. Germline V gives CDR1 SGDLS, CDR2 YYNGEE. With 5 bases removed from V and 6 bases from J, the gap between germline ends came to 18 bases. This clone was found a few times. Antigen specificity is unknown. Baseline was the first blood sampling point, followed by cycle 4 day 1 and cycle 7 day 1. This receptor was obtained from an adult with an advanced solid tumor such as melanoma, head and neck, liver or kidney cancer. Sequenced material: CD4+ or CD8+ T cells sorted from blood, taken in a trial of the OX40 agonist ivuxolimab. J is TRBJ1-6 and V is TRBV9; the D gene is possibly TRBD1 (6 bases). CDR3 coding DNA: TGTGCCAGCAGTCCCGGCGGACAGCGGGGTAATTCACCCCTCCACTTT. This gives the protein CASSPGGQRGNSPLHF.